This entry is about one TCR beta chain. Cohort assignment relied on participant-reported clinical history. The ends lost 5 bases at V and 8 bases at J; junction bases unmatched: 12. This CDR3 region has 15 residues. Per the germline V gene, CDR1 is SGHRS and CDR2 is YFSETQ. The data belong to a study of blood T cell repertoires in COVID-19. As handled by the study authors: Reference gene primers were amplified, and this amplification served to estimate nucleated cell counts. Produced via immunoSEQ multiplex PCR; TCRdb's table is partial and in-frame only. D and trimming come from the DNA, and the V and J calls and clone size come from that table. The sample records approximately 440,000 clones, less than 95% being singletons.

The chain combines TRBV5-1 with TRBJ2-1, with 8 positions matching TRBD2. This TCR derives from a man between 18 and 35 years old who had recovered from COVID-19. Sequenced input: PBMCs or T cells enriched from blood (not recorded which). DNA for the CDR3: TGCGCCAGCAGAAAAAGCGGGAGCGGTGGCGATGAGCAGTTCTTC. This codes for CASRKSGSGGDEQFF.